The clone carrying this T cell receptor (beta chain) came up once. What it binds is unknown. This is likely a read error, given that the CDR3 carries no conserved phenylalanine or tryptophan at its end. This entry comes from a study of tumor-infiltrating lymphocytes in primary liver carcinoma. Total RNA (approximately 500 ng) served as template for TCR beta cDNA synthesis primed by a constant-region primer. What produced the TCR beta libraries was three nested multiplex PCR rounds using slightly modified ARM-PCR. One entry per CDR3 protein, called by TCRdb with MiXCR from the multiplex PCR reads. The table includes a few hundred thousand distinct CDR3 sequences, around 50% detected once. Overall study results and limits: Relative to blood, tumors carried a significantly larger fraction of the repertoire in their top 250 clones (p = 0.039).

Blood RNA came from unsorted whole blood; germline DNA was also extracted. This TCR was recovered from a woman in her twenties or thirties with primary liver carcinoma and hepatitis B virus infection. Sequencing was performed on peripheral blood.

CDR3 bases: TGCGCCAGCAGCTTGGCCAATAGGCCCGGGACAGGAGCTTTCCTT. Protein sequence: CASSLANRPGTGAFL. The chain combines TRBV5-1 with TRBJ1-1; 8 bases map to TRBD1. Trimming took 0 bases from V and 10 from J; bases not matched to a gene: 11. The CDR3 loop spans 15 amino acids. Germline V lookup: CDR1 SGHRS, CDR2 YFSETQ.